This record concerns one T cell receptor beta chain sequence. The assay was immunoSEQ multiplex PCR, and TCRdb's table has in-frame clones only and misses some. This table holds some 140,000 clones, roughly 94% found once. There are 13 residues in the CDR3. CDR1 and CDR2 from the germline V gene are SGHNT and YYREEE (reference sequence). V lost 3 bases, J lost 8 bases, and 12 bases lay in between. This record comes from a study of control samples from healthy donors and cancer patients. This sequence was found in a man in his 60s with colorectal cancer. The sample consisted of PBMCs. The chain uses TRBV5-4 and TRBJ2-1, with D possibly matching TRBD2 (6 bases). CDR3 sequence (DNA): TGTGCCAGCAGCTACCGGAGGGGCTATGAGCAGTTCTTC. The encoded protein is CASSYRRGYEQFF.